This T cell receptor beta chain derives from a study of shared T cell receptors in the human thymus. Method: immunoSEQ multiplex PCR; TCRdb's copy keeps in-frame clones and lacks some. Here the sample spans approximately 490,000 clones, 75% to 85% being singletons. The CDR3 covers 15 residues. The germline V and J ends were trimmed by 2 bases and 2 bases, with 10 bases remaining between them. Germline V gene sequence: CDR1 MGHRA, CDR2 YSYEKL. Another study also made use of these data, one on human thymus T cells.

The sequenced sample was thymocytes. This rearrangement joins TRBV4-1 to TRBJ2-1, with no clear D. This sequence originates from a boy under two years old with a congenital heart defect. CDR3 sequence: CASSQNRLPYNEQFF. In nucleotides, the CDR3 is TGCGCCAGCAGCCAAAACCGACTTCCCTACAATGAGCAGTTCTTC.